Each of the 7 T cell receptor beta chains below was sequenced from the same sample in a study of cytomegalovirus exposure and HLA in healthy donors. In the PCR, 60 Vbeta and 13 Jbeta primers were used. Sequenced by immunoSEQ multiplex PCR; TCRdb stores in-frame clones only, minus some. The data show about 120,000 clones, with 60% to 85% seen just once and 12% held by the top ten. Sample: PBMCs. These receptors all come from a woman aged 35 to 49 in good health and CMV-seropositive.

This rearrangement joins TRBV6-1 to TRBJ2-5, with TRBD2 as a possible D gene (6 bases). The germline V gene has CDR1 MNHNS and CDR2 SASEGT. The CDR3 runs 16 residues. V was trimmed by 1 base and J by 4 bases, leaving 16 bases between them. DNA of the CDR3: TGTGCCAGCAGTGAAGAGGGCAGCTGGGGAGGAGAGACCCAGTACTTC. This encodes CASSEEGSWGGETQYF.

J is TRBJ1-2 and V is TRBV6-5; 9 bases match TRBD1. Unmatched junction bases numbered 6, after V lost 7 bases and J lost 3 bases. This CDR3 comprises 14 residues. The germline CDR1 and CDR2 sequences are MNHEY and SVGAGI. CDR3 residues: CASKKTGGDYGYTF. The CDR3 DNA reads as TGTGCCAGCAAGAAGACAGGGGGAGACTATGGCTACACCTTC.

The rearrangement joins TRBV5-8 to TRBJ2-6; TRBD2 aligns across 12 bases. CDR3 length: 20 amino acids. With V trimmed by 3 bases and J by 0 bases, 10 bases remained unmatched. The germline V gene encodes CDR1 SGHTS and CDR2 YDEGEE. The CDR3 reads CASSWQLLAGGTSGANVLTF. In DNA, the CDR3 is TGTGCCAGCAGCTGGCAGCTCCTAGCGGGGGGGACCTCTGGGGCCAACGTCCTGACTTTC.

The chain carries TRBV5-3 and TRBJ1-5; D not resolved. TRBV5-3 has ORF status, its function being uncertain. The CDR3 sequence is 12 residues long. Trimming left V 2 bases short and J 7 bases short, with 7 bases between. CDR3 bases: TGTGCCAGAAGCTTCGAGGGACAGCCCCAGCATTTT. This gives the protein CARSFEGQPQHF.

The chain recombines TRBV29-1 with TRBJ2-7; weak D call: TRBD2 (6 bases). With 7 bases removed from V and 0 bases from J, the gap between germline ends came to 16 bases. From germline, CDR1 is SQVTM and CDR2 ANQGSEA. The CDR3 spans 14 residues. Here the CDR3 DNA reads TGCAGCGCCACTCGGGGGTTAAGCTCCTACGAGCAGTACTTC. Translation gives CSATRGLSSYEQYF.

This chain links TRBV5-1 with TRBJ1-1; 9 nucleotides match TRBD1. The germline V gene encodes CDR1 SGHRS and CDR2 YFSETQ. Trimming took 2 bases from V and 5 from J; bases not matched to a gene: 7. The CDR3 has 15 residues. For the CDR3, the DNA is TGCGCCAGCAGCTTTAACCAGGGGACAGGGACTGAAGCTTTCTTT. Its translation is CASSFNQGTGTEAFF.

In the case of this clone: A junction boundary mismatches the germline segment, possibly from a read error. This chain uses TRBV5-1 with TRBJ1-2, with 8 nucleotides matching TRBD1. Germline V gene lookup returns CDR1 SGHRS and CDR2 YFSETQ. There are 15 residues in the CDR3. CDR3 amino acids: CASSSYFRGRGRGSF. CDR3 nucleotides: TGCGCCAGCAGCTCCTACTTCAGGGGGCGAGGAAGGGGTTCGTTC. Variable domain in full (rest from reference TRBV5-1 and TRBJ1-2): KAGVTQTPRYLIKTRGQQVTLSCSPISGHRSVSWYQQTPGQGLQFLFEYFSETQRNKGNFPGRFSGRQFSNSRSEMNVSTLELGDSALYLCASSSYFRGRGRGSFGSGTRLTVV.